Described below is a single TCR beta chain sequence and its context. The data derive from a study of metastatic and nonmetastatic thyroid tumors. Each patient came to thyroid surgery without any prior treatment (of any kind). TCRdb reanalyzed the PCR reads via MiXCR. The table includes 40,000 or so clones, around 26% detected once. Trimming shortened V by 0 bases and J by 9 bases, and 30 bases separated the two germline ends. Germline V CDR1 and CDR2: SGHAT, FQNNGV. This CDR3 is 20 amino acids long. The source of this sequence is a female donor with papillary thyroid cancer or a benign thyroid nodule (not recorded which). Some clones in this sample may be carry-over from other donors' samples. Sequenced material: blood. The chain uses TRBV11-2 and TRBJ2-1, with D possibly TRBD2 on 6 matching bases. As DNA, the CDR3 is TGTGCCAGCAGCTTAGATCCCCTCGTTGCGGGCGGGGTTGGGCTCGGTGAGCAGTTCTTC. This translates into CASSLDPLVAGGVGLGEQFF.